These 30 T cell receptor beta chains were all obtained from the same sample, sequenced in a study of T cell responses to AZD1222 COVID-19 vaccine. Clones were read by immunoSEQ multiplex PCR, and TCRdb kept only the in-frame ones, dropping some. The sample comprises 180,000 or so clones, roughly 94% of which are singletons, and approximately 1.2% rests with the top ten. Sequences were derived from peripheral blood, sampled 28 days after the second AZD1222 dose. The source of these receptors is an adult who received the AZD1222 COVID-19 vaccine.

This sequence joins TRBV19 and TRBJ1-2; no definite D call. Germline CDR1 is LNHDA and CDR2 is SQIVND (reference sequence). V was trimmed by 3 bases and J by 3 bases, leaving 8 bases between them. The CDR3 has 13 amino acids. The CDR3 nucleotides are TGTGCCAGTAGTATCACCGAGGACTATGGCTACACCTTC. Translated, it gives CASSITEDYGYTF.

The count of this clone is one. V is TRBV29-1 and J is TRBJ1-2; D is uncertain. Germline CDR1 reads SQVTM; CDR2 reads ANQGSEA. The CDR3 has 12 residues. Trimming took off 4 bases at V and 5 bases at J, with 11 bases between the two ends. The DNA for the CDR3 is TGCAGCGTTGGAGCATCCGGATATGGCTACACCTTC. It encodes CSVGASGYGYTF.

This clone was observed a few times. This chain connects TRBV13 to TRBJ1-1, with a tentative D call TRBD1 (5 bases). Trimming stripped 5 bases from V and 5 bases from J, with 12 bases between. The CDR3 has 13 residues. Per the germline V gene, CDR1 is PRHDT and CDR2 is FYEKMQ (reference sequence). The CDR3 nucleotides are TGTGCCAGCAGCGCTGGGGGGGGGACTGAAGCTTTCTTT. Protein: CASSAGGGTEAFF. Full variable domain (rest looked up from reference TRBV13 and TRBJ1-1): AAGVIQSPRHLIKEKRETATLKCYPIPRHDTVYWYQQGPGQDPQFLISFYEKMQSDKGSIPDRFSAQQFSDYHSELNMSSLELGDSALYFCASSAGGGTEAFFGQGTRLTVV.

The genes are TRBV6-2 or TRBV6-3 and TRBJ1-1; D uncertain. Trimming stripped 2 bases from V and 7 bases from J, with 8 bases between. Germline V CDR1 and CDR2: MNHEY, SVGEGT. CDR3 length: 12 residues. The DNA for the CDR3 is TGTGCCAGCAGTTACGGTCCCCTTGAAGCTTTCTTT. Translated, it gives CASSYGPLEAFF.

This clone has a single count. This sequence joins TRBV5-1 and TRBJ2-4; 8 bases align to TRBD1. The CDR3 loop spans 14 amino acids. Germline CDR1 is SGHRS and CDR2 is YFSETQ. Trimming at V came to 2 bases and at J to 7 bases, leaving 5 bases not matched to a gene. This chain's CDR3 is CASSFGQGENIQYF. In DNA form, the CDR3 reads TGCGCCAGCAGCTTTGGACAGGGTGAGAACATTCAGTACTTC.

The chain employs TRBV30 and TRBJ1-3, with a possible D match to TRBD1 (5 bases). The CDR3 extends over 12 amino acids. The germline gives CDR1 GTSNPN, CDR2 SVGIG (reference sequence). V lost 4 bases, J lost 4 bases, and 8 bases lay in between. CDR3 region: CAWNEGGNTIYF. CDR3 coding DNA: TGTGCCTGGAACGAGGGGGGAAACACCATATATTTT. The full variable domain, completed using reference TRBV30 and TRBJ1-3, is SQTIHQWPATLVQPVGSPLSLECTVEGTSNPNLYWYRQAAGRGLQLLFYSVGIGQISSEVPQNLSASRPQDRQFILSSKKLLLSDSGFYLCAWNEGGNTIYFGEGSWLTVV.

The V gene is TRBV7-9, the J gene TRBJ1-4; D gene unclear. This CDR3 comprises 15 residues. Germline assignment: CDR1 SEHNR and CDR2 FQNEAQ (reference sequence). The V end was cut by 5 bases, the J end by 0 bases, with 10 bases between. This chain's CDR3 is CASSPVETTNEKLFF. DNA of the CDR3: TGTGCCAGCAGCCCCGTGGAGACAACTAATGAAAAACTGTTTTTT.

The chain has TRBV2 and TRBJ1-1; TRBD1 is a possible D gene (5 bases). Between the trimmed V and J ends, which lost 7 bases and 1 base, there was a span of 16 bases. The germline gives CDR1 SNHLY, CDR2 FYNNEI. This CDR3 is built from 15 residues. The CDR3 spells CASTLGRLSNTEAFF. The CDR3 DNA reads TGTGCCAGCACCTTGGGACGGCTCTCGAACACTGAAGCTTTCTTT.

The chain links TRBV7-2 to TRBJ1-5, with TRBD1 as a possible D gene (5 bases). Germline V gene lookup returns CDR1 SGHTA and CDR2 FQGNSA. V was pared by 1 base and J by 4 bases, with 11 bases between. This CDR3 has 15 amino acids. In DNA, the CDR3 is TGTGCCAGCAGCTTAGGGGAGAGGGGTAATCAGCCCCAGCATTTT. Residues: CASSLGERGNQPQHF.

J is TRBJ1-5 and V is TRBV18; perhaps TRBD1 as D (6 bases). Germline CDR1 reads KGHSH; CDR2 reads LQKENI. The V and J ends lost 4 bases and 6 bases respectively, with 19 bases between them. This CDR3 comprises 16 residues. CDR3 sequence (DNA): TGTGCCAGCTCACTAACCCGGGACACTTTAGGTCAGCCCCAGCATTTT. This encodes CASSLTRDTLGQPQHF.

This chain joins TRBV5-4 and TRBJ1-2, with 9 bases matching TRBD1. The CDR3 runs to 15 residues. Germline CDR1 reads SGHNT; CDR2 reads YYREEE (reference sequence). J was trimmed by 5 bases and V by 0 bases; bases with no gene match: 5. The CDR3 sequence: CASSLAGQGSYGYTF. CDR3 nucleotides: TGTGCCAGCAGCTTGGCGGGACAGGGCTCTTATGGCTACACCTTC.

The chain links TRBV4-1 to TRBJ1-5; D perhaps matches TRBD1 (5 bases). Trimming left V 0 bases short and J 2 bases short, with 17 bases between. This CDR3 spans 18 amino acids. Germline lookup yields CDR1 MGHRA and CDR2 YSYEKL. The CDR3 DNA reads TGCGCCAGCAGCCAAGAATCAGGGTTACACGTCGGCAATCAGCCCCAGCATTTT. Protein: CASSQESGLHVGNQPQHF.

V gene TRBV30 combines with J gene TRBJ1-2; TRBD1 might be the D (6 bases). Trimming removed 4 bases from V and 7 bases from J, with 19 bases in between. There are 14 residues in the CDR3. The germline CDR1 and CDR2 sequences are GTSNPN and SVGIG (reference sequence). The CDR3 DNA follows: TGTGCCTGGACCAGGAGGGGGGGCGCGAGTGGCTACACCTTC. This codes for CAWTRRGGASGYTF.

The V gene is TRBV5-1, the J gene TRBJ2-2; tentative D call: TRBD2 (5 bases). CDR1 is SGHRS, CDR2 YFSETQ, per germline. The length of the CDR3 is 13 residues. The V and J ends lost 1 base and 5 bases respectively, with 6 bases between them. The CDR3, as DNA: TGCGCCAGCAGCTTGACGGGGACCGGGGAGCTGTTTTTT. It codes for CASSLTGTGELFF. The whole variable domain, remainder taken from reference TRBV5-1 and TRBJ2-2, is KAGVTQTPRYLIKTRGQQVTLSCSPISGHRSVSWYQQTPGQGLQFLFEYFSETQRNKGNFPGRFSGRQFSNSRSEMNVSTLELGDSALYLCASSLTGTGELFFGEGSRLTVL.

The chain recombines TRBV19 with TRBJ2-3; a possible D gene is TRBD2 (6 bases). The CDR3 runs 16 residues. V gave up 3 bases and J gave up 0 bases, with 13 bases separating them. Germline V gene lookup returns CDR1 LNHDA and CDR2 SQIVND (reference sequence). The DNA of the CDR3 is TGTGCCAGTAGTATTGACGGCGGGGCCAGCACAGATACGCAGTATTTT. Its translation is CASSIDGGASTDTQYF.

The CDR3 coding sequence is TGCGCCAGCAGCTTGGTGGCCAGGACGGGTGGCTACACCTTC. It is translated as CASSLVARTGGYTF. This chain connects TRBV5-1 to TRBJ1-2; D remains unclear. In germline, CDR1 is SGHRS, CDR2 YFSETQ. Trimming took 0 bases from V and 7 from J, leaving 13 bases between them. This CDR3 is 14 amino acids long. The full variable domain, with the rest looked up from reference TRBV5-1 and TRBJ1-2, is KAGVTQTPRYLIKTRGQQVTLSCSPISGHRSVSWYQQTPGQGLQFLFEYFSETQRNKGNFPGRFSGRQFSNSRSEMNVSTLELGDSALYLCASSLVARTGGYTFGSGTRLTVV.

The rearrangement uses TRBV19 and TRBJ2-2; D might be TRBD1 (5 bases). The CDR3 has 19 residues. V was trimmed by 1 base and J by 2 bases, leaving 20 bases between them. CDR1 LNHDA and CDR2 SQIVND come from the germline V gene (reference sequence). CDR3 coding DNA: TGTGCCAGTAGTATAGTTTTTTCTCTGGGGCAGGGAAACACCGGGGAGCTGTTTTTT. This gives the protein CASSIVFSLGQGNTGELFF.

This clone occurred once. The chain links TRBV27 to TRBJ1-5; maybe TRBD1 (5 bases). Germline V gene sequence: CDR1 MNHEY, CDR2 SMNVEV (reference sequence). CDR3 length: 15 residues. Trimming took off 3 bases at V and 7 bases at J, with 16 bases between the two ends. The CDR3, as DNA: TGTGCCAGCAGTTTTTCGGCCAACGGGGCCCAGCCCCAGCATTTT. This codes for CASSFSANGAQPQHF.

This clone appeared once. The CDR3 DNA follows: TGTGCCAGCGATTCCGGGGACAGGGTTTTTTTCTACACCTTC. Protein product: CASDSGDRVFFYTF. This chain connects TRBV28 to TRBJ1-2; TRBD1 matches 9 bases. Germline V lookup: CDR1 MDHEN, CDR2 SYDVKM. The ends lost 8 bases at V and 10 bases at J; junction bases unmatched: 14. The CDR3 loop spans 14 amino acids.

Written as DNA, the CDR3 is TGTGCCAGCAGTGCCCGGACAGGGGGCGAAAACACCATATATTTT. Amino acid sequence: CASSARTGGENTIYF. The chain employs TRBV2 and TRBJ1-3, with 11 bases identical to TRBD1. The CDR3 runs to 15 residues. Germline V gene sequence: CDR1 SNHLY, CDR2 FYNNEI. After removal of 4 bases from V and 6 bases from J, the junction contained 5 bases not matched to a gene.

V and J are TRBV5-6 and TRBJ1-4, with 9 bases aligning to TRBD1. CDR3 length: 16 amino acids. Germline loops: CDR1 SGHDT, CDR2 YYEEEE. Trimming removed 3 bases from V and 3 bases from J; junction bases left unmatched: 6. The chain's CDR3 is CASSSIQGAANEKLFF. CDR3 nucleotide sequence: TGTGCCAGCAGCTCAATACAGGGGGCGGCTAATGAAAAACTGTTTTTT.

This rearrangement joins TRBV5-1 to TRBJ2-3; D is unresolved. This CDR3 is 12 amino acids long. Germline V gene data show CDR1 as SGHRS and CDR2 as YFSETQ. Trimming removed 3 bases from V and 6 bases from J, with 8 bases in between. The CDR3 reads CASSYPGDTQYF. DNA for the CDR3: TGCGCCAGCAGCTACCCTGGGGATACGCAGTATTTT.

This chain connects TRBV19 to TRBJ1-2, with D perhaps TRBD1 (5 bases). The CDR3 consists of 15 residues. V lost 6 bases and J 0 bases, leaving 14 bases between the germline ends. Germline CDR1 reads LNHDA; CDR2 reads SQIVND (reference sequence). The chain's CDR3 is CASRGRETSNYGYTF. The CDR3 DNA reads as TGTGCCAGTAGAGGCAGGGAAACTTCTAACTATGGCTACACCTTC.

The rearrangement uses TRBV4-3 and TRBJ2-2; weak D call: TRBD1 (5 bases). This CDR3 has 16 amino acids. Germline CDR1 and CDR2: LGHNA and YSLEER. The germline V and J ends were trimmed by 2 bases and 3 bases, with 13 bases remaining between them. The CDR3 here is CASSQWGFKDTGELFF. The CDR3 nucleotides read TGCGCCAGCAGCCAATGGGGCTTTAAGGACACCGGGGAGCTGTTTTTT.

The V and J genes are TRBV27 and TRBJ1-5; no reliable D call. Trimming removed 6 bases from V and 5 bases from J, with 11 bases in between. CDR1 MNHEY and CDR2 SMNVEV come from the germline V gene (reference sequence). CDR3 size: 13 residues. The DNA of the CDR3 is TGTGCCAGCAGCCGGACCGCTTATCAGCCCCAGCATTTT. Amino acid sequence: CASSRTAYQPQHF.

The genes are TRBV5-4 and TRBJ2-1, with TRBD2 matching over 7 bases. V lost 4 bases and J lost 4; bases outside the gene matches: 2. Per the germline V gene, CDR1 is SGHNT and CDR2 is YYREEE (reference sequence). This CDR3 region has 13 residues. The CDR3 loop reads CASSNSGYNEQFF. For the CDR3, the DNA is TGTGCCAGCAGCAATAGCGGGTACAATGAGCAGTTCTTC.

The rearrangement joins TRBV29-1 to TRBJ2-3, with D perhaps being TRBD1 or TRBD2 (5 bases each). The CDR3 is 14 residues long. Germline V CDR1 and CDR2: SQVTM, ANQGSEA. Trimming left V 6 bases short and J 2 bases short, with 15 bases between. DNA for the CDR3: TGCAGCGTGGGACCCCTTACCTACACAGATACGCAGTATTTT. Protein product: CSVGPLTYTDTQYF.

The rearrangement joins TRBV7-9 to TRBJ2-7; TRBD1 is a possible D gene (5 bases). Germline V gene data show CDR1 as SEHNR and CDR2 as FQNEAQ (reference sequence). The CDR3 is 14 amino acids. With 6 bases removed from V and 0 bases from J, the gap between germline ends came to 12 bases. The CDR3 coding sequence is TGTGCCAGCAGTGACAGTCGAAGCTCCTACGAGCAGTACTTC. Protein: CASSDSRSSYEQYF.

V and J are TRBV6-2 or TRBV6-3 and TRBJ2-3; D unclear. Germline assignment: CDR1 MNHEY and CDR2 SVGEGT. The CDR3 is 12 residues long. The ends were cut back, 5 bases at V and 2 bases at J, with 5 bases in the middle. As DNA, the CDR3 is TGTGCCAGCAGTCTCTACACAGATACGCAGTATTTT. This sequence encodes CASSLYTDTQYF.

V usage is TRBV30 and J usage is TRBJ1-6; tentatively, D is TRBD1 (6 bases). The CDR3 length is 16 residues. Trimming removed 2 bases from V and 4 bases from J, with 15 bases in between. The germline gives CDR1 GTSNPN, CDR2 SVGIG (reference sequence). The CDR3 DNA sequence: TGTGCCTGGAGTACCAAAACGGGGGCGTATAATTCACCCCTCCACTTT. It yields the protein CAWSTKTGAYNSPLHF.